Here is one TCR beta chain with its context. The record originates from a study of CD8 T cells in Susac syndrome. Trimming stripped 3 bases from V and 4 bases from J, with 13 bases between. This CDR3 region has 15 residues. TEMRA cells were FACS-enriched, with CD8+ and CD4+ T cells isolated negatively. An input of roughly 0.5 to 1 ug of RNA was subjected to reverse transcription using random hexamers. The authors amplified TCR beta CDR3 across 54 Vbeta and 13 Jbeta using immunoSEQ multiplex PCR. TCRdb fed the immunoSEQ multiplex PCR reads into MiXCR, producing one record per CDR3 protein. The sample has about 240,000 distinct CDR3 sequences, 90% to 97% seen once; the top ten hold approximately 0.1%.

The source material was CD4+ T cells from PBMCs. The chain is built from TRBV12-3 or TRBV12-4 and TRBJ2-1, with D perhaps matching TRBD1 or TRBD2 (6 bases each). This TCR came from a human donor with Susac syndrome. For the CDR3, the DNA is TGTGCCAGCAGTTTTCGAAGAGGGGGGTACAATGAGCAGTTCTTC. Translating gives CASSFRRGGYNEQFF.